The 7 T cell receptor beta chains below come from one sample, sequenced in a study of blood T cells in healthy people across ages. It was with a sample-barcoded 5' primer and a J-beta primer mix that a second PCR of roughly 7 to 11 cycles was run. TCRdb fed the 5' RACE reads into MiXCR, producing one record per CDR3 protein. The repertoire includes 800,000 to 1,000,000 distinct CDR3 sequences, 45% to 50% of them detected once, and 13% sits in the top ten. Sequences were obtained from blood. Receptor source: a man aged 30-40 years in good health.

The chain carries TRBV12-3 or TRBV12-4 and TRBJ2-1, with TRBD2 as a possible D gene (5 bases). The J call may be in error: the DNA end matches TRBJ2-7 better. CDR3 length: 14 amino acids. Written as DNA, the CDR3 is TGTGCCAGCAGTCTTAGCGATTACTCAAATGAGCAGTACTTC. This encodes CASSLSDYSNEQYF.

This clonotype was found a few times. The rearrangement uses TRBV12-3 or TRBV12-4 and TRBJ2-1; D unclear. The CDR3 spans 13 residues. V shed 0 bases and J shed 9 bases, with 9 bases lying between them. This CDR3 is CASSLAGVGEQFF. In nucleotides, the CDR3 is TGTGCCAGCAGTTTAGCAGGCGTAGGTGAGCAGTTCTTC.

Notes on this clonotype: A read error may produce the germline difference seen at one junction end. The J gene is TRBJ2-1, the V gene TRBV9; 7 bases map to TRBD2. In germline, CDR1 is SGDLS, CDR2 YYNGEE. There are 18 residues in the CDR3. DNA of the CDR3: TGTGCCAGCAGCGTAGATTGGGTAGGAAGCGGGGACTACAATGAGCGGTTCTTC. The encoded protein is CASSVDWVGSGDYNERFF.

This rearrangement joins TRBV4-2 to TRBJ1-4; D is unresolved. Germline loops: CDR1 LGHNA, CDR2 YNFKEQ. The CDR3 covers 14 residues. V shed 5 bases and J shed 4 bases, with 11 bases lying between them. The CDR3 nucleotides are TGTGCCAGCAGCGCGGGCAGCAGTAATGAAAAACTGTTTTTT. Translated, it gives CASSAGSSNEKLFF.

The CDR3 sequence is CASSSGQGEGQETQYF. CDR3 DNA sequence: TGTGCCAGCAGTTCCGGACAGGGAGAAGGCCAAGAGACCCAGTACTTC. The chain links TRBV12-3 or TRBV12-4 to TRBJ2-7; 8 bases match TRBD1. TRBJ2-5 explains the end of the DNA better; the J call may be wrong. The CDR3 covers 16 residues.

This clonotype came up a few times. This rearrangement joins TRBV5-1 to TRBJ2-1, with D perhaps TRBD1 or TRBD2 (5 bases each). Germline CDR1 is SGHRS and CDR2 is YFSETQ. V lost 4 bases and J 3 bases, leaving 17 bases between the germline ends. This CDR3 spans 16 amino acids. CDR3: CASSLSQGGFYNEQFF. For the CDR3, the DNA is TGCGCCAGCAGCCTCTCCCAGGGCGGGTTCTACAATGAGCAGTTCTTC. Using reference TRBV5-1 and TRBJ2-1 for the parts outside the CDR3, the full variable domain is KAGVTQTPRYLIKTRGQQVTLSCSPISGHRSVSWYQQTPGQGLQFLFEYFSETQRNKGNFPGRFSGRQFSNSRSEMNVSTLELGDSALYLCASSLSQGGFYNEQFFGPGTRLTVL.

This chain links TRBV27 with TRBJ2-7; D is unresolved. The tail of the sequence fits TRBJ2-5 better, so the J call may be wrong. The CDR3 covers 15 residues. Germline V lookup: CDR1 MNHEY, CDR2 SMNVEV (reference sequence). The CDR3 loop is CASSLLGTGDETQYF. CDR3 nucleotides: TGTGCCAGCAGTTTACTCGGTACCGGCGATGAGACCCAGTACTTC.